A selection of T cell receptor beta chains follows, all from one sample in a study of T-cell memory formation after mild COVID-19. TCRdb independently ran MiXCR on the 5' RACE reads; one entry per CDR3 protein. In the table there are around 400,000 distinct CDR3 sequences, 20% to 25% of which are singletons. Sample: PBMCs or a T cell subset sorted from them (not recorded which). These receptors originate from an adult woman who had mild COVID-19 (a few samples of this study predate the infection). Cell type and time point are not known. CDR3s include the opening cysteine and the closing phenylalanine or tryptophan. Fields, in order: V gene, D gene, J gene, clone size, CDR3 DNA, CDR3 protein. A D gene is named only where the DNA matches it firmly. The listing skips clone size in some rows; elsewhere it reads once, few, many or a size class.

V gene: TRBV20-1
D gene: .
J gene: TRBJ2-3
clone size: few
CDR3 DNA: TGCAGTGCTAGAGATGGGGCTAGACACACAGATACGCAGTATTTT
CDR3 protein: CSARDGARHTDTQYF

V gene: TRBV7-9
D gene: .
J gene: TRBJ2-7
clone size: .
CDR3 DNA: TGTGCCAGCAGCTTAGGTTACTCGAAAGGAAGGTTC
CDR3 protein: CASSLGYSKGRF

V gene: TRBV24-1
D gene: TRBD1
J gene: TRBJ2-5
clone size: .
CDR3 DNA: TGTGCCACCAGTGACACCGGGACAGGGGAGACCCAGTACTTC
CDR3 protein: CATSDTGTGETQYF

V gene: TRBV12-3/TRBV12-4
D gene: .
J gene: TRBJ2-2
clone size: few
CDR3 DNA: TGTGCCAGCAGCCCCCGGTTGTTTGGCACCGGGGAGCTGTTTTTT
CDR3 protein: CASSPRLFGTGELFF

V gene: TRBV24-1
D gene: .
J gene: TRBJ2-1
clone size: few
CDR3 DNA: TGTGCCACCAGTGCCCCCCTGCCCCCCGAAGAGCAGTTCTTC
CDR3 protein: CATSAPLPPEEQFF

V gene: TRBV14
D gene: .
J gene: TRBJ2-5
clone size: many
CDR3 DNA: TGTGCCAGCAGCCAAGATGAAGGCCAAGAGACCCAGTACTTC
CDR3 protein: CASSQDEGQETQYF

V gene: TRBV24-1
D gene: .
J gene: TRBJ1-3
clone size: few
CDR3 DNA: TGTGCCACCACCGCGGGGACCATATATTTT
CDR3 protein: CATTAGTIYF

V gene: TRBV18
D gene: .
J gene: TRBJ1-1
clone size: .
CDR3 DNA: TGTGCCAGCTCACCTAGGTCAGAGTTCAACACTGAAGCTTTCTTT
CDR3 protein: CASSPRSEFNTEAFF

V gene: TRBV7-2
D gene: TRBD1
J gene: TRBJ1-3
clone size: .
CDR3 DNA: TGTGCCAGCAGCTTTAGCGCAACAGGGGCAGGAAACACCATATATTTT
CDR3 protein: CASSFSATGAGNTIYF

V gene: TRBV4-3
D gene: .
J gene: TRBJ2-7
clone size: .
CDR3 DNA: TGCGCCAGCAGCCAACACGGGGACTTGGACGAGCAGTACTTC
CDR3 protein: CASSQHGDLDEQYF

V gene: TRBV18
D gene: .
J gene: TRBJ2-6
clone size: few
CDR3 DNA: TGTGCCAGCTCACCACTCTCTGGGGCCAACGTCCTGACTTTC
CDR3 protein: CASSPLSGANVLTF

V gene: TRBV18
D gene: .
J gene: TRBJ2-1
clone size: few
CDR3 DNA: TGTGCCAGCTCACCGCTCCAGGGTCCAACCTACAATGAGCAGTTCTTC
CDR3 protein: CASSPLQGPTYNEQFF

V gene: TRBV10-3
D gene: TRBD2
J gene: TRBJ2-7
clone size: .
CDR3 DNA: TGTGCCATCAGTGAGCTGTCCGGGGGGGCCGGACCCAATACCTATGAGCAGTACTTC
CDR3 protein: CAISELSGGAGPNTYEQYF

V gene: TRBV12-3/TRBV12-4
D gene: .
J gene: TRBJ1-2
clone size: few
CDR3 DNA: TGTGCCAGCAGTATCAGCCACAGGGCCCATGGCTACACCTTC
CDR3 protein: CASSISHRAHGYTF

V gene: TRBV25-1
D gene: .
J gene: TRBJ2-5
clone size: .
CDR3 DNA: TGTGCCAGCGGCCCGGGACCCCCACAGGCCCAGTACTTC
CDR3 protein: CASGPGPPQAQYF

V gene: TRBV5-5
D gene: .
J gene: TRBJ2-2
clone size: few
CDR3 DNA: TGTGCCAGCAGTAAGGACATCCCAAGGTCCGGGGAGCTGTTTTTT
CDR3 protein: CASSKDIPRSGELFF

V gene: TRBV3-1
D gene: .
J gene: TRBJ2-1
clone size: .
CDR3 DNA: TGTGCCAGCAGCCAAGAAATCGGGGCGACTTACAATGAGCAGTTCTTC
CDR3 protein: CASSQEIGATYNEQFF

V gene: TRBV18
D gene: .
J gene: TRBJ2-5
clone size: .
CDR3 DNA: TGTGCCAGCTCACTACAGGGCAGGAAAGAGACCCAGTACTTC
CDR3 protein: CASSLQGRKETQYF

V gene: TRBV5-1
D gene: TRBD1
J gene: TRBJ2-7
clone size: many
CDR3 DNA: TGCGCCAGCAGCCTAACCGGGACAGCCTACGAGCAGTACTTC
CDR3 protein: CASSLTGTAYEQYF

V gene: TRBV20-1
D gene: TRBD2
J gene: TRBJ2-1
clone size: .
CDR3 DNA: TGCAGTGCTAGGGGGTTTATAGCTGGCGGGAGGGCCCTTAGCGATGAGCAGTTCTTC
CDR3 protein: CSARGFIAGGRALSDEQFF

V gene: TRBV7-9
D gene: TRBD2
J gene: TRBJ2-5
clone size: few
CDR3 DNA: TGTGCCAGCAGCTTAGCGACTAGCGGGAAGGAGACCCAGTACTTC
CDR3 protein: CASSLATSGKETQYF

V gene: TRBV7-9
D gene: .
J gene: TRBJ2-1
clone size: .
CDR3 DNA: TGTGCCAGCAGCCCGAATGCCCGAAGAGGGTACAATGAGCAGTTCTTC
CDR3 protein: CASSPNARRGYNEQFF

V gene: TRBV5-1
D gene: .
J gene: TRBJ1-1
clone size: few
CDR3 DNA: TGCGCCAGCAGCCCGGGACTGTCCACTGAAGCTTTCTTT
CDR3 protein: CASSPGLSTEAFF

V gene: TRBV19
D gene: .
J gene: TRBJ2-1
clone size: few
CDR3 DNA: TGTGCCAGTAGTGAGCCGGGCCTCCGGAGCAATGAGCAGTTCTTC
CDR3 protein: CASSEPGLRSNEQFF

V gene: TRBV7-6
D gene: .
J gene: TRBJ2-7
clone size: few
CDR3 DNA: TGTGCCAGCAGCTTAGTTAGACACGGACGGGGTAGCGAGCAGTACTTC
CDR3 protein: CASSLVRHGRGSEQYF

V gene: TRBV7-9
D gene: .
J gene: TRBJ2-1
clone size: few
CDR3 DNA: TGTGCCAGCAGCTTCCCACCGGGGTATTCGAATGAGCAGTTCTTC
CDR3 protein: CASSFPPGYSNEQFF

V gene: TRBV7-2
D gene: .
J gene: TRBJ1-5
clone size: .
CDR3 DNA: TGTGCCAGCGGGAACAGGGTAGATCAGCCCCAGCATTTT
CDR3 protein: CASGNRVDQPQHF

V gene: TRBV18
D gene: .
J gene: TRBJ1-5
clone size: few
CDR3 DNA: TGTGCCAGCTCACCATCGGCCTCGGATCAGCCCCAGCATTTT
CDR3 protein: CASSPSASDQPQHF

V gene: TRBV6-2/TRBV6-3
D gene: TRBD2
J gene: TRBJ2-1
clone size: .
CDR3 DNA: TGTGCCAGCAGTTACTCTACGGGACTAGCGGGAGGATTATACCATGAGCAGTTCTTC
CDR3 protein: CASSYSTGLAGGLYHEQFF

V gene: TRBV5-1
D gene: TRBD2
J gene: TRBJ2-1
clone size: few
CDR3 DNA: TGCGCCAGCAGCAAAGCGGGAGGAGGGAATGAGCAGTTCTTC
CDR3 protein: CASSKAGGGNEQFF

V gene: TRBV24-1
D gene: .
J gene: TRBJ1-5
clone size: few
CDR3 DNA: TGTGCCACCAGTGAATCTGGGGGCGGCAATCAGCCCCAGCATTTT
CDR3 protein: CATSESGGGNQPQHF

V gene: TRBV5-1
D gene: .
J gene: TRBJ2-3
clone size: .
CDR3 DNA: TGCGCCAGCAGCTTGGTGGGGGGACAGCTCACAGATACGCAGTATTTT
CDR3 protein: CASSLVGGQLTDTQYF

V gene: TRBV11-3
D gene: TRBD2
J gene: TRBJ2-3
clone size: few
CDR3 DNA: TGTGCCAGCAGCTTAGCTAGCGGGGCTGGTACAGATACGCAGTATTTT
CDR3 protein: CASSLASGAGTDTQYF

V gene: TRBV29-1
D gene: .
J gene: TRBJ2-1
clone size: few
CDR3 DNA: TGCAGCGTTGGGCGACCCAGGGTCGGCGCCAATGAGCAGTTCTTC
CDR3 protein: CSVGRPRVGANEQFF

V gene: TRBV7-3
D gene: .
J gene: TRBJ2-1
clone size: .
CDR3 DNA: TGTGCCAGCAGCTTACTCAGGACGGCTTCCAATGAGCAGTTCTTC
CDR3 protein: CASSLLRTASNEQFF

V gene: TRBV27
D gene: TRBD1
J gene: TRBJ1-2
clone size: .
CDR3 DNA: TGTGCCAGCAAGGGGACAGGGGCTGGCTACACCTTC
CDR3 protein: CASKGTGAGYTF

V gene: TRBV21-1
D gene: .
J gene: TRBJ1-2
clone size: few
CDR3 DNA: TGTGCCAGCAGCAGGGGGGCCTATGGCTACACCTTC
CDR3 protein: CASSRGAYGYTF

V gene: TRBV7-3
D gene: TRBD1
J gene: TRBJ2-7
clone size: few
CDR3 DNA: TGTGCCAGCAGCCCCGGGACAGGGATGCCCTACGAGCAGTACTTC
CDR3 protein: CASSPGTGMPYEQYF

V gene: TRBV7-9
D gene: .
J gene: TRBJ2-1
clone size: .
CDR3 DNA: TGTGCCACCCGGGACACCTACAATGAGCAGTTCTTC
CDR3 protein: CATRDTYNEQFF

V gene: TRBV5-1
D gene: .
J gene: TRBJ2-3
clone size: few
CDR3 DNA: TGCGCCAGCAGCGGAGACTCACACCCCACCACAGATACGCAGTATTTT
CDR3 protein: CASSGDSHPTTDTQYF

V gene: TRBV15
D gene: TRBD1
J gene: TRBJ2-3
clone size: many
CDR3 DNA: TGTGCCACCAGCTCCCTCCGCGGCCTAACAGGGGGGACCACAGATACGCAGTATTTT
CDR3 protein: CATSSLRGLTGGTTDTQYF

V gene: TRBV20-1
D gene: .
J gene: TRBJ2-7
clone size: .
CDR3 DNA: TGCAGTGCCCGGACGGTGAAGTACGAGCAGTACTTC
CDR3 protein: CSARTVKYEQYF

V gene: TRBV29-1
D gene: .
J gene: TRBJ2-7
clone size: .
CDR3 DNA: TGCAGCGTTGAGGACAGCTCCTACGAGCAGTACTTC
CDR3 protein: CSVEDSSYEQYF

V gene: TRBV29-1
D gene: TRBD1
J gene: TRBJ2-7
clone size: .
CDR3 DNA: TGCAGCGTTGAATCCCCGACAGGGACCTTCGAGCAGTACTTC
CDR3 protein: CSVESPTGTFEQYF

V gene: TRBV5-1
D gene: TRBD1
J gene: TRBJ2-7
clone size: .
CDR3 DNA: TGCGCCAGCAGCCCGGACAGGGAGGAAGAGCAGTACTTC
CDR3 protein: CASSPDREEEQYF

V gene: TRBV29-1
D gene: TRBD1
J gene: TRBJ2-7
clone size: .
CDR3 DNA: TGCAGCGCTCGTCCGGGACAGACGTCCTACGAGCAGTACTTC
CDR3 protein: CSARPGQTSYEQYF

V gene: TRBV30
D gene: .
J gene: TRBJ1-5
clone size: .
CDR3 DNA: TGTGCCTGGAGTGGGACAGCTAGCAATCAGCCCCAGCATTTT
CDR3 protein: CAWSGTASNQPQHF

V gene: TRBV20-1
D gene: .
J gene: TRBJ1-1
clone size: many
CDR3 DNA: TGCAGTGCTCCCTTACGGGGGGGGACTGAAGCTTTCTTT
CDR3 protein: CSAPLRGGTEAFF

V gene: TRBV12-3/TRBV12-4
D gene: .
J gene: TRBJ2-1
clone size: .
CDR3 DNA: TGTGCCAGCGGCGGAAAAAAGGACAATGAGCAGTTCTTC
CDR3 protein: CASGGKKDNEQFF